A single sample gave rise to the 3 T cell receptor beta chains below, sequenced in a study of T cell repertoires in cytomegalovirus infection (dated by TCRdb to the late 2010s). Antigens of these TCRs are unknown. The instrument was an Illumina HiSeq 1500. The public reads were quality trimmed at Q25 with fastp and then assembled into clones with MiXCR by TCRdb, keeping productive beta chains. Rows matching on CDR3 protein sequence are summarized as one entry with the most common DNA and genes. In this sample the table shows around 85,000 distinct CDR3 sequences, approximately 46% of which occur a single time. Clones ranked in the top ten supply 85% to 95% of the sample. The sample's treatment or condition, from its label and the paper: in vitro stimulation with specific CMV peptide epitopes to enrich CMV-specific T cells. This sample comprised CD8+ T cells from cultured PBMCs, obtained from culture after CMV antigen stimulation. The receptors were gathered from a human donor in good health (CMV status not recorded). Some clones in this sample may be carry-over from other donors' samples.

The chain carries TRBV4-1 and TRBJ2-6; D could derive from TRBD1 or TRBD2 (5 bases each). Per germline, CDR1 MGHRA and CDR2 YSYEKL. CDR3 size: 17 residues. The ends were cut back, 0 bases at V and 0 bases at J, with 9 bases in the middle. The CDR3 nucleotides read TGCGCCAGCAGCCAAGATCTGAGGGGCTCTGGGGCCAACGTCCTGACTTTC. This gives the protein CASSQDLRGSGANVLTF.

This clonotype was seen only a few times. This chain uses TRBV6-1 with TRBJ1-1; TRBD1 aligns across 9 bases. Germline V gene lookup returns CDR1 MNHNS and CDR2 SASEGT. The CDR3 is 14 residues long. J gave up 7 bases and V 6 bases, and 9 bases lay outside the gene matches. As DNA, the CDR3 is TGTGCCAGCAGCATTCCCGGGACAGGGCATGAAGCTTTCTTT. Translated, it gives CASSIPGTGHEAFF.

The chain employs TRBV27 and TRBJ2-1; 9 bases fit TRBD2. CDR1 is MNHEY and CDR2 is SMNVEV in the germline V gene (reference sequence). The CDR3 is 16 residues long. V lost 5 bases, J lost 7 bases, and 12 bases stayed unmatched. For the CDR3, the DNA is TGTGCCAGCAGTCCAACCCCTAGCGGGATATTTAATGAGCAGTTCTTC. The encoded protein is CASSPTPSGIFNEQFF.